These 27 T cell receptor beta chains came from one sample sequenced in a study of cytomegalovirus exposure and HLA in healthy donors. 60 Vbeta and 13 Jbeta primers were used in PCR. TCRdb's table, derived via immunoSEQ multiplex PCR, lists solely in-frame clones and lacks some. The sample has 150,000 to 160,000 clones, approximately 80% seen once. The sequencing sample was made of PBMCs. Receptor source: a man aged 25 to 45 in good health and CMV-seropositive.

V and J are TRBV9 and TRBJ2-5; 7 nucleotides line up with TRBD1. The CDR3 consists of 15 residues. Trimming took 1 base from V and 4 from J; bases not matched to a gene: 7. Germline CDR1 and CDR2: SGDLS and YYNGEE. The CDR3 coding sequence is TGTGCCAGCAGCGTACGGGACAGAGGGGGAGAGACCCAGTACTTC. This encodes CASSVRDRGGETQYF.

The chain couples TRBV5-4 to TRBJ2-1; a weak D match, TRBD2 (6 bases). V was trimmed by 4 bases and J by 0 bases, leaving 8 bases between them. Germline V CDR1 and CDR2: SGHNT, YYREEE (reference sequence). The CDR3 consists of 14 residues. CDR3 sequence (DNA): TGTGCCAGCAGCGGCGGGGTCTCCTACAATGAGCAGTTCTTC. This encodes CASSGGVSYNEQFF. The entire variable domain, with the rest obtained from reference TRBV5-4 and TRBJ2-1, is as follows: ETGVTQSPTHLIKTRGQQVTLRCSSQSGHNTVSWYQQALGQGPQFIFQYYREEENGRGNFPPRFSGLQFPNYSSELNVNALELDDSALYLCASSGGVSYNEQFFGPGTRLTVL.

The chain links TRBV27 to TRBJ2-7; D unresolved. The CDR3 is made up of 14 amino acids. Between the trimmed V and J ends, which lost 6 bases and 2 bases, there was a span of 14 bases. Germline CDR1 MNHEY, CDR2 SMNVEV (reference sequence). In DNA form, the CDR3 reads TGTGCCAGCAGACATAACGGCAGGCCCTACGAGCAGTACTTC. Amino acids: CASRHNGRPYEQYF.

V and J are TRBV29-1 and TRBJ2-7; 7 bases are a match to TRBD2. The germline CDR1 and CDR2 sequences are SQVTM and ANQGSEA. CDR3 size: 10 residues. V lost 4 bases and J lost 10; bases outside the gene matches: 4. The CDR3 here is CSVGEGLQYF. The CDR3 DNA is TGCAGCGTTGGGGAGGGACTCCAGTACTTC.

V gene TRBV2 combines with J gene TRBJ1-2, with 7 positions matching TRBD1. After removal of 6 bases from V and 6 bases from J, the junction contained 10 bases not matched to a gene. Germline loops: CDR1 SNHLY, CDR2 FYNNEI. This CDR3 region has 14 residues. The CDR3: CASRPTGKRDGYTF. The CDR3 bases are TGTGCCAGCAGGCCGACAGGGAAACGGGATGGCTACACCTTC.

The chain links TRBV30 to TRBJ2-7; TRBD2 agrees at 7 bases. The germline V gene has CDR1 GTSNPN and CDR2 SVGIG (reference sequence). V gave up 0 bases and J gave up 7 bases; unmatched junction bases: 6. CDR3 length: 13 residues. CDR3 coding DNA: TGTGCCTGGAGTGTTAGAGCGGGGTGGGAGCAGTACTTC. Its translation: CAWSVRAGWEQYF.

Only a few counts were recorded for this clone. The V gene is TRBV4-2, the J gene TRBJ2-5, with 8 bases fitting TRBD1. CDR1 LGHNA and CDR2 YNFKEQ come from the germline V gene. V lost 0 bases, J lost 6 bases, and 6 bases stayed unmatched. CDR3 length: 15 residues. CDR3 nucleotides: TGTGCCAGCAGCCAAGAGACAGGGGATGGGCAGACCCAGTACTTC. Translated: CASSQETGDGQTQYF.

The CDR3, as DNA: TGTGCCAGCCCTAGAGACAGGACGGGGACCGGGGAGCTGTTTTTT. Encoded protein: CASPRDRTGTGELFF. J is TRBJ2-2 and V is TRBV7-9, with a weak D call TRBD1 (6 bases). Germline V lookup: CDR1 SEHNR, CDR2 FQNEAQ (reference sequence). The CDR3 has 15 residues. The V end lost 8 bases, the J end lost 5 bases, and 18 bases lay between the germline ends.

This clone has just a few counts. The chain is built from TRBV4-1 and TRBJ1-2; D unresolved. Trimming pared 0 bases from V and 3 bases from J, leaving 8 bases between. Germline V lookup: CDR1 MGHRA, CDR2 YSYEKL. The CDR3 sequence is 14 residues long. The CDR3 bases are TGCGCCAGCAGCCAAGAATCCCCGGACTATGGCTACACCTTC. It translates to CASSQESPDYGYTF.

Concerning this clone itself: A junction end diverges from the germline sequence, so it may reflect a read error. The rearrangement uses TRBV7-7 and TRBJ2-7; tentatively, D is TRBD1 (5 bases). The germline CDR1 and CDR2 sequences are SSHAT and FNYEAQ (reference sequence). CDR3 length: 13 residues. The CDR3 sequence is CASSLAQGYEQYF. As DNA, the CDR3 is TGTGCTAGCAGCTTAGCCCAGGGCTACGAGCAGTACTTC.

This clone was counted only a few times. The rearrangement links TRBV19 to TRBJ1-1; D gene unclear. The CDR3 contains 17 residues. Germline CDR1 reads LNHDA; CDR2 reads SQIVND (reference sequence). The V end lost 9 bases, the J end lost 0 bases, and 23 bases lay between the germline ends. Here the CDR3 reads CASAPRFSQFLNTEAFF. In DNA form, the CDR3 reads TGTGCCAGCGCCCCCAGGTTCAGTCAGTTTCTGAACACTGAAGCTTTCTTT.

CDR3 loop: CASRVGTGVDGELFF. The CDR3 DNA sequence: TGTGCCAGTAGGGTAGGGACAGGGGTGGACGGGGAGCTGTTTTTT. The V call is TRBV19, the J call TRBJ2-2, with 10 bases fitting TRBD1. Per germline, CDR1 LNHDA and CDR2 SQIVND (reference sequence). The J segment lost 7 bases and the V segment lost 6 bases, leaving 8 bases of the junction unmatched. CDR3 size: 15 residues.

The chain is built from TRBV10-1 and TRBJ2-5, with TRBD2 matching 10 bases. J lost 4 bases, V lost 10 bases, and 6 bases had no gene match. The germline V gene has CDR1 WNHNN and CDR2 SYGVQD (reference sequence). This CDR3 region has 13 residues. CDR3 sequence: CANKREGRETQYF. The DNA of the CDR3 is TGCGCCAATAAGCGGGAGGGCCGAGAGACCCAGTACTTC.

V and J are TRBV7-3 and TRBJ2-3, with D possibly matching TRBD1 (6 bases). CDR1 is SGHTA and CDR2 is FQGTGA in the germline V gene. The length of the CDR3 is 14 residues. Trimming removed 5 bases at V and 2 bases at J, with 11 bases between. The CDR3 sequence: CASSPDRNTDTQYF. CDR3 coding DNA: TGTGCCAGCAGCCCTGACAGGAACACAGATACGCAGTATTTT.

J is TRBJ2-7 and V is TRBV6-5, with D perhaps TRBD1 (7 bases). This CDR3 is built from 14 residues. V gave up 4 bases and J gave up 2 bases, with 12 bases separating them. The germline V gene encodes CDR1 MNHEY and CDR2 SVGAGI. CDR3 nucleotide sequence: TGTGCCAGCAGTTTTCAGGGGGGTCCCTACGAGCAGTACTTC. As protein: CASSFQGGPYEQYF.

The chain links TRBV19 to TRBJ2-7; tentative D call: TRBD1 (6 bases). CDR3 length: 13 residues. V lost 9 bases and J lost 3, with 15 bases in between. Germline CDR1 and CDR2: LNHDA and SQIVND (reference sequence). The CDR3 reads CASQTGGGYEQYF. CDR3 DNA sequence: TGTGCCAGCCAGACAGGAGGAGGCTACGAGCAGTACTTC.

Only a few counts were recorded for this clone. V usage is TRBV10-3 and J usage is TRBJ2-7; a possible D gene is TRBD1 (5 bases). Between the trimmed V and J ends, which lost 4 bases and 0 bases, there was a span of 10 bases. There are 14 residues in the CDR3. The germline V gene has CDR1 ENHRY and CDR2 SYGVKD. CDR3 sequence (DNA): TGTGCCATCAGTGGGGGCCAAACCTCCTACGAGCAGTACTTC. As protein: CAISGGQTSYEQYF.

CDR3 bases: TGTGCCAGCAGTGCCGGGACTAGATACGCCTACAATGAGCAGTTCTTC. Translated: CASSAGTRYAYNEQFF. The chain has TRBV28 and TRBJ2-1, with TRBD2 matching 8 bases. Germline loops: CDR1 MDHEN, CDR2 SYDVKM. Losses at the gene ends were 5 bases for V and 2 bases for J; bases not matched to a gene: 8. The CDR3 is 16 residues long. Full variable domain (rest looked up from reference TRBV28 and TRBJ2-1): DVKVTQSSRYLVKRTGEKVFLECVQDMDHENMFWYRQDPGLGLRLIYFSYDVKMKEKGDIPEGYSVSREKKERFSLILESASTNQTSMYLCASSAGTRYAYNEQFFGPGTRLTVL.

The rearrangement links TRBV7-8 to TRBJ2-2; 11 positions match TRBD2. The CDR3 covers 18 residues. Germline V CDR1 and CDR2: SGHVS, FQNEAQ. The J segment lost 5 bases and the V segment lost 5 bases, leaving 13 bases of the junction unmatched. CDR3 in DNA: TGTGCCAGCAGCCTCGATCCGGGACTAGCGGTAGAGACCGGGGAGCTGTTTTTT. Protein sequence: CASSLDPGLAVETGELFF.

The V call is TRBV7-2, the J call TRBJ2-3, with TRBD1 matching 9 bases. CDR3 size: 14 residues. V was pared by 1 base and J by 7 bases, with 3 bases of the junction left unmatched. In germline, CDR1 is SGHTA, CDR2 FQGNSA. The CDR3 DNA is TGTGCCAGCAGCTTAGGGGGACAGGGTCATACGCAGTATTTT. Translating gives CASSLGGQGHTQYF.

The chain employs TRBV6-5 and TRBJ2-7, with D possibly being TRBD1 (6 bases). Germline V CDR1 and CDR2: MNHEY, SVGAGI. Trimming removed 4 bases from V and 3 bases from J, with 16 bases in between. The CDR3 consists of 15 residues. As DNA, the CDR3 is TGTGCCAGCAGTTCCCAACCGATACAGGGCTACGAGCAGTACTTC. It specifies CASSSQPIQGYEQYF.

Regarding this clone: At the DNA level, this CDR3 is encoded by other sequences in the same sample as well. The chain carries TRBV5-6 and TRBJ2-3, with D unclear. The CDR3 has 12 residues. Germline CDR1 is SGHDT and CDR2 is YYEEEE. V was clipped by 4 bases and J by 1 base, with 4 bases between them. The CDR3 DNA reads TGTGCCAGCAGCCGGGGCACAGATACGCAGTATTTT. Encoded protein: CASSRGTDTQYF.

Written as DNA, the CDR3 is TGTGCCAGCAGTTACTCCCATAGCCCAGATCTCGGTGGCTACACCTTC. This encodes CASSYSHSPDLGGYTF. The chain uses TRBV6-5 and TRBJ1-2; D is undetermined. The CDR3 covers 16 residues. Trimming removed 0 bases at V and 7 bases at J, with 18 bases between. CDR1 is MNHEY, CDR2 SVGAGI, per germline.

The chain links TRBV11-3 to TRBJ2-1, with 9 bases that match TRBD1. Germline assignment: CDR1 SGHNT and CDR2 YENEEA. This CDR3 has 15 residues. With V trimmed by 0 bases and J by 8 bases, 5 bases remained unmatched. CDR3 region: CASSLEGQGTDEQFF. CDR3 DNA: TGTGCCAGCAGCTTAGAAGGACAGGGGACGGATGAGCAGTTCTTC. Using reference TRBV11-3 and TRBJ2-1 for the parts outside the CDR3, the full variable domain is EAGVVQSPRYKIIEKKQPVAFWCNPISGHNTLYWYLQNLGQGPELLIRYENEEAVDDSQLPKDRFSAERLKGVDSTLKIQPAELGDSAVYLCASSLEGQGTDEQFFGPGTRLTVL.

V and J are TRBV10-3 and TRBJ2-7; 8 bases agree with TRBD1. CDR1 and CDR2 (germline): ENHRY, SYGVKD. The CDR3 is 16 amino acids. The V segment lost 2 bases and the J segment 1 base; nucleotides outside the gene matches: 7. Here the CDR3 reads CAISERRDRPSYEQYF. CDR3 coding DNA: TGTGCCATCAGTGAGAGGCGGGACAGGCCATCCTACGAGCAGTACTTC.

This chain uses TRBV11-2 with TRBJ2-3; D is perhaps TRBD2 (6 bases). CDR3 length equals 14 residues. In germline, CDR1 is SGHAT, CDR2 FQNNGV. Trimming took off 1 base at V and 3 bases at J, with 8 bases between the two ends. The chain's CDR3 is CASSLVLATDTQYF. The CDR3 nucleotides read TGTGCCAGCAGCTTAGTACTAGCAACAGATACGCAGTATTTT.

V usage is TRBV4-2 and J usage is TRBJ2-3, with D possibly being TRBD2 (5 bases). Deletions cut 4 bases from V and 0 bases from J, with 11 bases between. CDR1 and CDR2 (germline): LGHNA, YNFKEQ. The CDR3 is made up of 15 amino acids. CDR3 loop: CASSLYGESTDTQYF. DNA for the CDR3: TGTGCCAGCAGCCTCTACGGGGAGAGCACAGATACGCAGTATTTT.